The entry below gives a single TCR beta chain sequence along with its context. This sample is part of a study of CD8+CD57+ T cells in acquired aplastic anemia. CDR3 and TCR beta VDJ profiling relied on genomic DNA as the template. TCRdb processed the reads anew with MiXCR; each CDR3 protein has one entry. There are 110,000 or so distinct CDR3 sequences in the sample; 55% to 70% occur only once, and about 31% lies in the top ten. In patients chosen for sequencing, flow cytometry had shown CD8+CD57+ cell expansion. Germline V CDR1 and CDR2: WNHNN, SYGVQD (reference sequence). V was cut by 10 bases and J by 1 base, with 10 bases left in between. CDR3 length equals 13 residues.

The J gene is TRBJ2-2, the V gene TRBV10-1; D gene uncertain. The sequenced sample was sorted CD4+, CD8+, or CD8+CD57+ T cells (not recorded which) from PBMCs. This TCR was recovered from a human donor with aplastic anemia. The chain's CDR3 is CAIQSENTGELFF. The CDR3 bases are TGCGCCATCCAGTCGGAGAACACCGGGGAGCTGTTTTTT.